A single sample gave rise to the 29 T cell receptor beta chains below, sequenced in a study of blood T cell repertoires in COVID-19 (TCRdb year 2020). Library preparation employed the immunoSEQ multiplex PCR assay. TCRdb took this table from immuneACCESS and kept in-frame rearrangements with V and J called. Such tables lack part of the clones; where checked against another copy, unresolved V genes explain under half of the gap, and the rest is unexplained. The sample table shows tens of thousands of clones, and about 89% are seen once. About 27% of the sample goes to the ten largest clones. The sample consisted of peripheral blood. Every receptor here comes from a human donor in a cohort sampled during active COVID-19.

The rearrangement links TRBV7-2 to TRBJ2-3; the D gene is possibly TRBD1 (6 bases). The germline V gene encodes CDR1 SGHTA and CDR2 FQGNSA. Between the trimmed V and J ends, which lost 5 bases and 3 bases, there was a span of 18 bases. CDR3 length: 16 amino acids. The CDR3 here is CASSPETGLRTDTQYF. CDR3 nucleotide sequence: TGTGCCAGCAGCCCCGAGACAGGACTCCGGACAGATACGCAGTATTTT.

The CDR3 here is CASSQEPDRGQETQYF. The CDR3 DNA reads TGCGCCAGCAGCCAAGAACCGGACAGGGGGCAAGAGACCCAGTACTTC. The chain links TRBV4-1 to TRBJ2-5, with 10 bases that match TRBD1. Germline V CDR1 and CDR2: MGHRA, YSYEKL. This CDR3 region has 16 residues. The junction had 3 bases not matched to a gene; V was cut back by 0 bases and J by 2 bases.

This chain links TRBV18 with TRBJ1-2; TRBD1 might be the D (6 bases). The CDR3 extends over 14 amino acids. Trimming stripped 0 bases from V and 7 bases from J, with 12 bases between. Germline V gene sequence: CDR1 KGHSH, CDR2 LQKENI. This chain's CDR3 is CASSPPTGGPGYTF. CDR3 DNA sequence: TGTGCCAGCTCACCACCTACGGGGGGCCCTGGCTACACCTTC.

The chain combines TRBV30 with TRBJ2-7; D remains unclear. CDR3 length equals 13 residues. The germline V gene encodes CDR1 GTSNPN and CDR2 SVGIG (reference sequence). Trimming pared 2 bases from V and 5 bases from J, leaving 13 bases between. DNA of the CDR3: TGTGCCTGGAGTAGGAGTTCCCTCCACGAGCAGTACGTC. Encoded protein: CAWSRSSLHEQYV.

The genes are TRBV20-1 and TRBJ1-1; a possible D gene is TRBD1 (5 bases). Germline values: CDR1 DFQATT, CDR2 SNEGSKA (reference sequence). The CDR3 covers 11 residues. V lost 7 bases and J 1 base, leaving 7 bases between the germline ends. This CDR3 reads CSVQENTEAFF. CDR3 sequence (DNA): TGCAGTGTACAGGAGAACACTGAAGCTTTCTTT.

The V gene is TRBV19, the J gene TRBJ2-5; 12 bases match TRBD2. Trimming took 3 bases from V and 6 from J; bases not matched to a gene: 20. The CDR3 totals 20 residues. Germline V lookup: CDR1 LNHDA, CDR2 SQIVND (reference sequence). DNA for the CDR3: TGTGCCAGTAGTATCTCTCTCTTGGCTAGCGGGAGGGGACGGGAAAAGACCCAGTACTTC. Residues: CASSISLLASGRGREKTQYF.

The chain links TRBV7-2 to TRBJ1-2; D is possibly TRBD1 (6 bases). CDR3 size: 15 residues. The V and J ends lost 0 bases and 3 bases respectively, with 11 bases between them. Germline CDR1 is SGHTA and CDR2 is FQGNSA. CDR3 nucleotide sequence: TGTGCCAGCAGCTTAGCGACGGCAGGGGACTATGGCTACACCTTC. Protein: CASSLATAGDYGYTF. Combining the CDR3 with reference TRBV7-2 and TRBJ1-2 gives the whole variable domain GAGVSQSPSNKVTEKGKDVELRCDPISGHTALYWYRQSLGQGLEFLIYFQGNSAPDKSGLPSDRFSAERTGGSVSTLTIQRTQQEDSAVYLCASSLATAGDYGYTFGSGTRLTVV.

The chain combines TRBV11-2 with TRBJ2-1; 8 bases are a match to TRBD1. After removal of 4 bases from V and 4 bases from J, the junction contained 9 bases not matched to a gene. The CDR3 contains 16 residues. Per the germline V gene, CDR1 is SGHAT and CDR2 is FQNNGV. The CDR3 protein is CASSSWTGKGYNEQFF. CDR3 bases: TGTGCCAGCAGCTCCTGGACAGGGAAGGGGTACAATGAGCAGTTCTTC.

This clone was seen a single time. The chain is built from TRBV3-1 (or the pseudogene TRBV3-2) and TRBJ1-2, with D unresolved. The V and J ends lost 0 bases and 3 bases respectively, with 2 bases between them. Per the germline V gene, CDR1 is LGHDT and CDR2 is YNNKEL (reference sequence). This CDR3 spans 12 amino acids. As DNA, the CDR3 is TGTGCCAGCAGCCAAGACTACTATGGCTACACCTTC. Residues: CASSQDYYGYTF.

V is TRBV2 and J is TRBJ1-1; no clear D gene. This CDR3 is 15 amino acids long. V was shortened by 7 bases and J by 0 bases, with 15 bases between the two germline ends. Germline-derived CDR1 and CDR2 are SNHLY and FYNNEI. As DNA, the CDR3 is TGTGCCAGCACCGAGGGTCATACTATGAACACTGAAGCTTTCTTT. Amino acids: CASTEGHTMNTEAFF.

This chain joins TRBV24-1 and TRBJ2-5, with TRBD1 as a possible D gene (5 bases). The V end was cut by 3 bases, the J end by 4 bases, with 14 bases between. Germline V gene lookup returns CDR1 KGHDR and CDR2 SFDVKD. The CDR3 is 15 residues long. The CDR3: CATSDQDILGETQYF. CDR3 bases: TGTGCCACCAGTGATCAGGACATACTCGGAGAGACCCAGTACTTC.

The chain joins TRBV11-1 to TRBJ2-7; D possibly corresponds to TRBD2 (6 bases). CDR1 and CDR2 (germline): SGHAT, FQDESV (reference sequence). V dropped 5 bases and J dropped 7 bases, with 15 bases sitting between them. The CDR3 sequence is 13 residues long. The CDR3 bases are TGTGCCAGCAGCGTGGGACTTACGGGAGAGCAGTACGTC. The encoded protein is CASSVGLTGEQYV.

The V and J genes are TRBV24-1 and TRBJ2-5; 15 nucleotides line up with TRBD2. Germline-derived CDR1 and CDR2 are KGHDR and SFDVKD. The CDR3 is made up of 15 amino acids. Trimming removed 10 bases from V and 5 bases from J; junction bases left unmatched: 7. In DNA, the CDR3 is TGTGCCACTGGGACTAGCGGGAGGATTGGGGAGACCCAGTACTTC. Protein product: CATGTSGRIGETQYF.

V is TRBV12-3 or TRBV12-4 and J is TRBJ2-7, with 7 positions matching TRBD1. The V gene end was trimmed by 6 bases and the J gene end by 6 bases; junction bases not matched to a gene: 8. This CDR3 contains 13 residues. The CDR3 spells CASRQTGVGEQYF. Here the CDR3 DNA reads TGTGCCAGCAGACAAACAGGGGTGGGCGAGCAGTACTTC.

The rearrangement uses TRBV15 and TRBJ2-5; weak D call: TRBD2 (5 bases). CDR1 is LNHNV, CDR2 YYDKDF, per germline (reference sequence). This CDR3 is 14 amino acids long. V was pared by 1 base and J by 7 bases, with 13 bases between. CDR3 bases: TGTGCCACCAGCAGAGGGGAGACTACGGGGACCCAGTACTTC. It is translated as CATSRGETTGTQYF. Combining the CDR3 with reference TRBV15 and TRBJ2-5 gives the whole variable domain DAMVIQNPRYQVTQFGKPVTLSCSQTLNHNVMYWYQQKSSQAPKLLFHYYDKDFNNEADTPDNFQSRRPNTSFCFLDIRSPGLGDTAMYLCATSRGETTGTQYFGPGTRLLVL.

This chain joins TRBV7-9 and TRBJ2-4; 10 nucleotides align to TRBD1. The CDR3 covers 14 residues. Per the germline V gene, CDR1 is SEHNR and CDR2 is FQNEAQ (reference sequence). Losses at the gene ends were 2 bases for V and 8 bases for J; bases not matched to a gene: 3. The DNA of the CDR3 is TGTGCCAGCAGCTTAAGGACAGGGGGGGACATTCAGTACTTC. Its protein product is CASSLRTGGDIQYF.

The chain combines TRBV28 with TRBJ2-5; 14 nucleotides align to TRBD2. The CDR3 sequence is 14 residues long. The V gene end was trimmed by 9 bases and the J gene end by 5 bases; junction bases not matched to a gene: 5. Looked up from germline, CDR1 is MDHEN and CDR2 is SYDVKM. The CDR3 sequence: CASCGTSGGETQYF. The CDR3 bases are TGTGCCAGTTGCGGGACTAGCGGGGGTGAGACCCAGTACTTC.

The chain links TRBV12-3 or TRBV12-4 to TRBJ2-5, with a weak D call TRBD2 (5 bases). V dropped 6 bases and J dropped 5 bases, with 13 bases sitting between them. The CDR3 is 13 amino acids. The CDR3 DNA follows: TGTGCCAGCAGCCGGGAAATTGGGGAGACCCAGTACTTC. The encoded protein is CASSREIGETQYF.

The V and J genes are TRBV19 and TRBJ2-3, with TRBD2 matching over 9 bases. The CDR3 contains 16 residues. The V gene end was trimmed by 7 bases and the J gene end by 0 bases; junction bases not matched to a gene: 8. The V gene's germline CDR1 is LNHDA and CDR2 SQIVND (reference sequence). The CDR3 nucleotides read TGTGCCAGTACTCGGGGTAGCGGGAGTAGCACAGATACGCAGTATTTT. Protein: CASTRGSGSSTDTQYF.

The chain joins TRBV2 to TRBJ2-5; D is unclear. CDR3 length equals 14 residues. Trimming pared 8 bases from V and 1 base from J, leaving 14 bases between. Germline V lookup: CDR1 SNHLY, CDR2 FYNNEI. The CDR3, as DNA: TGTGCCAGCGCGATAGAGCGACCCCAAGAGACCCAGTACTTC. It is translated as CASAIERPQETQYF.

The chain couples TRBV24-1 to TRBJ1-2; unclear D gene. The germline gives CDR1 KGHDR, CDR2 SFDVKD. Trimming pared 6 bases from V and 2 bases from J, leaving 9 bases between. The CDR3 length is 13 residues. DNA for the CDR3: TGTGCCACCAGTAGGACTGTAAACTATGGCTACACCTTC. This codes for CATSRTVNYGYTF.

The chain is built from TRBV28 and TRBJ1-5; TRBD1 matches 9 bases. Germline lookup yields CDR1 MDHEN and CDR2 SYDVKM. This CDR3 has 12 amino acids. With V trimmed by 8 bases and J by 9 bases, 5 bases remained unmatched. The DNA of the CDR3 is TGTGCCAGCTTGGTGGGACAGGGGCCCCAGCATTTT. Amino acids: CASLVGQGPQHF.

V gene TRBV3-1 (or the pseudogene TRBV3-2) combines with J gene TRBJ2-1; 11 positions match TRBD2. Per the germline V gene, CDR1 is LGHDT and CDR2 is YNNKEL (reference sequence). The CDR3 covers 16 residues. The ends lost 4 bases at V and 7 bases at J; junction bases unmatched: 9. CDR3: CASSLQLAGVVNEQFF. CDR3 coding DNA: TGTGCCAGCAGCCTCCAACTAGCGGGGGTGGTAAATGAGCAGTTCTTC.

This rearrangement joins TRBV7-9 to TRBJ1-1; 8 nucleotides agree with TRBD1. The CDR3 totals 17 residues. The V gene's germline CDR1 is SEHNR and CDR2 FQNEAQ (reference sequence). V lost 6 bases and J lost 4; bases outside the gene matches: 16. The CDR3 DNA is TGTGCCAGCAGAAAGGGCGGGCAGGGGGCGCGTGGCACTGAAGCTTTCTTT. The encoded protein is CASRKGGQGARGTEAFF.

This clone was counted a single time. The J gene is TRBJ2-5, the V gene TRBV4-2; possible D gene TRBD1, 5 bases. V was trimmed by 0 bases and J by 4 bases, leaving 12 bases between them. The V gene's germline CDR1 is LGHNA and CDR2 YNFKEQ. There are 15 residues in the CDR3. Here the CDR3 reads CASSQDRQGLETQYF. The CDR3 DNA sequence: TGTGCCAGCAGCCAAGATCGGCAGGGCTTAGAGACCCAGTACTTC.

This sequence joins TRBV5-1 and TRBJ2-1, with D hard to call. Trimming shortened V by 0 bases and J by 6 bases, and 13 bases separated the two germline ends. The CDR3 has 15 amino acids. CDR1 is SGHRS, CDR2 YFSETQ, per germline. The CDR3 nucleotides are TGCGCCAGCAGCTTGGACGACATGTTGGGCAATGAGCAGTTCTTC. Translation: CASSLDDMLGNEQFF.

This chain links TRBV2 with TRBJ1-5, with TRBD1 matching 8 bases. With V trimmed by 6 bases and J by 5 bases, 9 bases remained unmatched. Germline assignment: CDR1 SNHLY and CDR2 FYNNEI. The CDR3 is 15 residues long. CDR3 residues: CASRGDRQGHQPQHF. The DNA for the CDR3 is TGTGCCAGCAGGGGGGACAGGCAGGGACATCAGCCCCAGCATTTT.

About this clone: The limits of the CDR3 on the DNA are not certain, so only TCRdb's listed CDR3 is given. This chain links TRBV21-1 with TRBJ1-3. TRBV21-1 is described as a pseudogene. The CDR3 numbers 13 amino acids, ends counted. CDR3 region: CASSFGVGNTIYF.

The rearrangement links TRBV29-1 to TRBJ2-1, with 11 bases aligning to TRBD2. From germline, CDR1 is SQVTM and CDR2 ANQGSEA. V lost 5 bases, J lost 5 bases, and 8 bases stayed unmatched. The CDR3 totals 15 residues. For the CDR3, the DNA is TGCAGCGTTTTGACGACTAGCGGGGCCCACAATGAGCAGTTCTTC. Translated, it gives CSVLTTSGAHNEQFF.